This record concerns one TCR beta chain sequence. This entry comes from a study of blood T cell repertoires in COVID-19. Only in-frame clones appear in the TCRdb table, and some are missing; sequencing was by immunoSEQ multiplex PCR. The profile shows over 60,000 clones, almost 90% of them singletons. The ends were cut back, 3 bases at V and 6 bases at J, with 22 bases in the middle. The CDR3 spans 17 residues. CDR1 is SGHKS, CDR2 YYEKEE, per germline (reference sequence). This clonotype originated in a man aged 50 to 60 with acute or convalescent COVID-19. This rearrangement joins TRBV5-5 to TRBJ2-1, with TRBD2 as a possible D gene (6 bases). Sequenced: peripheral blood. The CDR3 is CASSSIPSGPSGNEQFF. The CDR3 DNA reads TGTGCCAGCAGCTCAATCCCAAGCGGGCCTTCGGGCAATGAGCAGTTCTTC.